Listed here is a single T cell receptor beta chain. This CDR3 is built from 13 residues. V lost 6 bases, J lost 6 bases, and 7 bases stayed unmatched. Germline V gene sequence: CDR1 DFQATT, CDR2 SNEGSKA (reference sequence). This sample was taken from a study of blood T cells in healthy people across ages. A sample-barcoded 5' primer and a J-beta primer mix were used in a second PCR of roughly 7 to 12 cycles. Via MiXCR, TCRdb re-called the 5' RACE reads, giving one row per CDR3 protein. Of 1.5 million to 2 million distinct CDR3 sequences in the sample, over 25% are singletons; the top ten hold less than 9.5%.

Sequencing input: blood. The clonotype was recovered from a woman aged 25 to 39 in good health. The chain recombines TRBV20-1 with TRBJ1-2; 10 bases match TRBD1. CDR3 region: CSAHAGTGDGYTF. The CDR3, as DNA: TGCAGTGCGCATGCCGGGACAGGGGATGGCTACACCTTC.